The 24 T cell receptor beta chains in this list originate from one sample, sequenced in a study of shared clonotypes between healthy human individuals. The assay was immunoSEQ multiplex PCR, and TCRdb's table has in-frame clones only and misses some. The data show about 1.4 million clones, over 95% seen once. Sequencing was done on a sample of naive CD4+ T cells sorted from blood. The subset is: CD45RA+ positively selected. The receptor source for this set is a man aged 30-40 years in good health.

The chain employs TRBV7-8 and TRBJ1-1, with 9 bases matching TRBD1. This CDR3 region has 15 residues. Germline CDR1 is SGHVS and CDR2 is FQNEAQ. The V segment lost 5 bases and the J segment 0 bases; nucleotides outside the gene matches: 4. The CDR3 DNA sequence: TGTGCCAGCAGCGTGGGGACAGGGATGAACACTGAAGCTTTCTTT. Its protein is CASSVGTGMNTEAFF.

This sequence joins TRBV11-2 and TRBJ1-2, with 8 bases fitting TRBD1. The germline V gene encodes CDR1 SGHAT and CDR2 FQNNGV. The CDR3 runs to 15 residues. V shed 4 bases and J 4 bases; nucleotides not matched to a gene: 8. This CDR3 reads CASSSPRTGPYGYTF. CDR3 nucleotide sequence: TGTGCCAGCAGCTCCCCCCGGACAGGGCCCTATGGCTACACCTTC.

This chain connects TRBV5-1 to TRBJ1-1, with no clear D. The CDR3 has 15 amino acids. V lost 0 bases to trimming and J lost 8 bases, with 17 bases between them. Germline V gives CDR1 SGHRS, CDR2 YFSETQ. DNA of the CDR3: TGCGCCAGCAGCTTGGAACCGACACGTTGGACGGAAGCTTTCTTT. Translating it yields CASSLEPTRWTEAFF.

This chain links TRBV18 with TRBJ1-5; tentatively, D is TRBD1 (5 bases). The CDR3 consists of 14 residues. Trimming pared 1 base from V and 6 bases from J, leaving 10 bases between. Germline loops: CDR1 KGHSH, CDR2 LQKENI. CDR3 in amino acids: CASSPQGSGQPQHF. In nucleotides, the CDR3 is TGTGCCAGCTCACCACAGGGGAGTGGTCAGCCCCAGCATTTT.

This chain joins TRBV7-3 and TRBJ2-1; D is uncertain. Germline CDR1 reads SGHTA; CDR2 reads FQGTGA. V lost 2 bases, J lost 9 bases, and 14 bases lay in between. The CDR3 totals 14 residues. CDR3 nucleotide sequence: TGTGCCAGCAGCTTAGGGCAAACGTTTTCTGAGCAGTTCTTC. Protein product: CASSLGQTFSEQFF.

CDR3 nucleotide sequence: TGTGCCAGCAGTCCCTCCAATTTAGGGGGGGGCTACGAGCAGTACTTC. Its protein is CASSPSNLGGGYEQYF. This chain links TRBV7-2 with TRBJ2-7; a weak D match, TRBD2 (7 bases). Germline V lookup: CDR1 SGHTA, CDR2 FQGNSA. Trimming pared 6 bases from V and 3 bases from J, leaving 21 bases between. The CDR3 spans 16 residues.

The gene calls are TRBV5-1 and TRBJ2-1, with D unclear. V lost 0 bases and J lost 2, with 9 bases in between. The CDR3 has 15 amino acids. CDR1 is SGHRS and CDR2 is YFSETQ in the germline V gene. In DNA, the CDR3 is TGCGCCAGCAGCTTGGACCCGAACGCCTACAATGAGCAGTTCTTC. Translated: CASSLDPNAYNEQFF.

V usage is TRBV7-9 and J usage is TRBJ2-7; no clear D. The V end was cut by 3 bases, the J end by 3 bases, with 9 bases between. CDR1 and CDR2 (germline): SEHNR, FQNEAQ (reference sequence). The CDR3 spans 13 residues. The CDR3 protein is CASSLGIHYEQYF. The DNA for the CDR3 is TGTGCCAGCAGCTTGGGAATACACTACGAGCAGTACTTC. The full variable domain, in which reference TRBV7-9 and TRBJ2-7 provide the parts outside the CDR3, is DTGVSQNPRHKITKRGQNVTFRCDPISEHNRLYWYRQTLGQGPEFLTYFQNEAQLEKSRLLSDRFSAERPKGSFSTLEIQRTEQGDSAMYLCASSLGIHYEQYFGPGTRLTVT.

The chain combines TRBV4-1 with TRBJ2-3; weak D call: TRBD2 (6 bases). V lost 5 bases and J 5 bases, leaving 26 bases between the germline ends. Germline V gene sequence: CDR1 MGHRA, CDR2 YSYEKL. The CDR3 runs to 18 residues. DNA for the CDR3: TGCGCCAGCAGCTCAAGTCTAGTAGACGGGAGTAGTTTAGATACGCAGTATTTT. It translates to CASSSSLVDGSSLDTQYF.

This clone was found once. V is TRBV7-6 and J is TRBJ2-7, with 7 bases lining up with TRBD1. The CDR3 is 13 residues long. J was trimmed by 6 bases and V by 5 bases; bases with no gene match: 7. Germline assignment: CDR1 SGHVS and CDR2 FNYEAQ. CDR3 bases: TGTGCCAGCAGCAAAATGCAGGGGGTCGAGCAGTACTTC. Residues: CASSKMQGVEQYF.

CDR3 loop: CASRAPGLKGDEQFF. In nucleotides, the CDR3 is TGCGCCAGCAGGGCACCTGGGTTAAAGGGCGATGAGCAGTTCTTC. The gene calls are TRBV5-1 and TRBJ2-1; D ambiguous. This CDR3 spans 15 amino acids. V lost 5 bases and J lost 8, with 20 bases in between. In germline, CDR1 is SGHRS, CDR2 YFSETQ.

V usage is TRBV19 and J usage is TRBJ2-6; no reliable D call. This CDR3 is 17 amino acids long. V was pared by 5 bases and J by 3 bases, with 17 bases between. CDR1 LNHDA and CDR2 SQIVND come from the germline V gene (reference sequence). The CDR3 is CASSRAWKVSGANVLTF. DNA of the CDR3: TGTGCCAGTAGTCGTGCATGGAAAGTAAGTGGGGCCAACGTCCTGACTTTC.

This clone appeared once. This chain uses TRBV7-8 with TRBJ2-5; D perhaps matches TRBD2 (5 bases). The CDR3 is 13 amino acids. CDR1 and CDR2 from the germline V gene are SGHVS and FQNEAQ. V lost 5 bases, J lost 1 base, and 8 bases lay in between. CDR3 sequence (DNA): TGTGCCAGCAGCACCGGGATCCAAGAGACCCAGTACTTC. This encodes CASSTGIQETQYF.

J is TRBJ2-1 and V is TRBV7-8, with a tentative D call TRBD1 (6 bases). The length of the CDR3 is 14 residues. Looked up from germline, CDR1 is SGHVS and CDR2 is FQNEAQ. V lost 0 bases, J lost 5 bases, and 8 bases lay in between. CDR3 loop: CASSLARTDNEQFF. CDR3 sequence (DNA): TGTGCCAGCAGCTTAGCCCGGACAGACAATGAGCAGTTCTTC.

The chain employs TRBV6-5 and TRBJ1-5; D possibly corresponds to TRBD1 (5 bases). The CDR3 spans 14 residues. V was pared by 2 bases and J by 7 bases, with 12 bases between. CDR1 is MNHEY, CDR2 SVGAGI, per germline. The CDR3 region has the DNA TGTGCCAGCAGTTACGGGACGGGTGCGCAGCCCCAGCATTTT. It is translated as CASSYGTGAQPQHF.

The chain employs TRBV5-1 and TRBJ2-2; 10 positions agree with TRBD1. The CDR3 sequence is 15 residues long. V was pared by 3 bases and J by 6 bases, with 5 bases of the junction left unmatched. Germline lookup yields CDR1 SGHRS and CDR2 YFSETQ. The CDR3 loop reads CASSSGTGAAGELFF. CDR3 sequence (DNA): TGCGCCAGCAGCTCCGGGACAGGGGCGGCCGGGGAGCTGTTTTTT.

The chain is built from TRBV6-1 and TRBJ2-7, with TRBD2 matching over 7 bases. V lost 5 bases to trimming and J lost 0 bases; unmatched junction nucleotides: 4. Looked up from germline, CDR1 is MNHNS and CDR2 is SASEGT. This CDR3 region has 14 residues. CDR3 sequence: CASSIAGSSYEQYF. CDR3 DNA: TGTGCCAGCAGTATAGCGGGTAGCTCCTACGAGCAGTACTTC.

The rearrangement links TRBV2 to TRBJ1-1, with TRBD1 identical over 8 bases. The CDR3 is made up of 16 amino acids. From germline, CDR1 is SNHLY and CDR2 FYNNEI. With 7 bases clipped from V and 1 base from J, the junction kept 11 bases outside the gene matches. In nucleotides, the CDR3 is TGTGCCAGCACACTACACACCGGGACAGGGAACACTGAAGCTTTCTTT. This sequence encodes CASTLHTGTGNTEAFF.

The V and J genes are TRBV2 and TRBJ1-2; TRBD1 matches at 9 bases. Trimming at V came to 4 bases and at J to 4 bases, leaving 4 bases not matched to a gene. The CDR3 length is 14 residues. Germline CDR1 is SNHLY and CDR2 is FYNNEI. The CDR3 DNA reads as TGTGCCAGCAGTGGGGGGGACAGGGTCTATGGCTACACCTTC. Translated: CASSGGDRVYGYTF.

This chain uses TRBV7-1 with TRBJ1-5, with D unresolved. TRBV7-1 is an ORF; its function is uncertain. CDR3 length equals 14 residues. V was cut by 4 bases and J by 4 bases, with 11 bases left in between. CDR3 bases: TGTGCCAGCAGCTTAGTGCCAGGAAATCAGCCCCAGCATTTT. Amino acid sequence: CASSLVPGNQPQHF.

V usage is TRBV4-1 and J usage is TRBJ1-5; 7 positions agree with TRBD1. J was trimmed by 7 bases and V by 0 bases; bases with no gene match: 6. The germline CDR1 and CDR2 sequences are MGHRA and YSYEKL. There are 15 residues in the CDR3. CDR3 loop: CASSQDRRDRQPQHF. In DNA, the CDR3 is TGCGCCAGCAGCCAAGATCGCAGGGACAGACAGCCCCAGCATTTT.

The gene calls are TRBV7-2 and TRBJ1-2; perhaps TRBD1 as D (5 bases). The CDR3 covers 14 residues. Germline V gene sequence: CDR1 SGHTA, CDR2 FQGNSA. Trimming removed 5 bases at V and 2 bases at J, with 12 bases between. CDR3 bases: TGTGCCAGCAGCCAAATAGGGGTAAACTATGGCTACACCTTC. Translating gives CASSQIGVNYGYTF.

The chain links TRBV2 to TRBJ2-1; TRBD2 matches 10 bases. Germline-derived CDR1 and CDR2 are SNHLY and FYNNEI. The J segment lost 9 bases and the V segment lost 7 bases, leaving 12 bases of the junction unmatched. The CDR3 sequence is 15 residues long. The CDR3: CASIQALAGRGEQFF. As DNA, the CDR3 is TGTGCCAGCATCCAGGCACTAGCGGGACGGGGTGAGCAGTTCTTC.

The chain combines TRBV19 with TRBJ2-1; TRBD1 agrees at 9 bases. Germline CDR1 is LNHDA and CDR2 is SQIVND (reference sequence). V lost 6 bases, J lost 6 bases, and 12 bases stayed unmatched. The CDR3 runs to 16 residues. DNA for the CDR3: TGTGCCAGTAGGGGGACAGGGCCAAAATCCGGCAATGAGCAGTTCTTC. Amino acid sequence: CASRGTGPKSGNEQFF.